This TCR beta chain was found in a study of shared clonotypes between healthy human individuals. For the study at large: The donor pool was made up of a couple of women and a few men aged 18 to 49.

CDR1 and CDR2 (germline): MDHEN, SYDVKM. Trimming cost V 3 bases and J 0 bases, with 6 bases left between them. This CDR3 has 13 residues. Profiling relied on immunoSEQ multiplex PCR, and the TCRdb table lists in-frame clones only, not all of them. Among about 2.1 million clones, 93% were seen once, and the ten largest hold about 1.8%. The study, taken as a whole, reports: It was only blood that was sampled, and tissue repertoires likely differ. A handful of donors held approximately 4.6% of naive CD4 clonotypes in common.

Naive CD8 cells comprised CD45RO-negative, CCR7-positively selected cells, excluding terminally differentiated effector memory CD45RA+ cells. Donors had no recently reported acute infections or vaccinations and were HIV-negative. Concerning this clone itself: Its target is unknown.

This sequence was found in a man aged 18 to 30 in good health. Some clones in this sample may be carry-over from other donors' samples. Specimen: naive CD8+ T cells from PBMCs. This chain uses TRBV28 with TRBJ2-7; D is tentatively TRBD1 or TRBD2 (5 bases each). The CDR3 spells CASSLGDSYEQYF. Written as DNA, the CDR3 is TGTGCCAGCAGTTTGGGGGACTCCTACGAGCAGTACTTC.